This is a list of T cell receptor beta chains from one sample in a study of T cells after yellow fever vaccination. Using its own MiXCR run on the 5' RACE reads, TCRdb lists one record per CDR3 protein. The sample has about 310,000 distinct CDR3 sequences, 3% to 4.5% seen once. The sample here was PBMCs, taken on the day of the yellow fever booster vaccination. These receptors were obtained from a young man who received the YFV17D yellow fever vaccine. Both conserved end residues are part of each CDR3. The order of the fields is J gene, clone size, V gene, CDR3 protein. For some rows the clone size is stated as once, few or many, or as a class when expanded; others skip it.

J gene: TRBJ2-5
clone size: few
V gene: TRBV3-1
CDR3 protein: CASSPGTDGRTQYF

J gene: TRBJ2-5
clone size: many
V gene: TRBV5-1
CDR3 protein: CASSLMGLPLRYTVETQYF

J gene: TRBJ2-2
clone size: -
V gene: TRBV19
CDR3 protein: CASIPDRGRNTGELFF

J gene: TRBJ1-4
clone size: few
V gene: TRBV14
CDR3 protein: CASSQVSEKLFF

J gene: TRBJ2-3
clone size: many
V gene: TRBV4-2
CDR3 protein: CASSQGLAQAAPGTDTQYF

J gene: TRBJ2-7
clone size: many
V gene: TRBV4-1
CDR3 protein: CASSQAYSSYEQYF

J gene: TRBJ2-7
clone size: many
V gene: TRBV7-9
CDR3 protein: CASSRSGTGPYEQYF

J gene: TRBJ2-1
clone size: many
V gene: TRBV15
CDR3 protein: CATSRDWDRLDNEQFF

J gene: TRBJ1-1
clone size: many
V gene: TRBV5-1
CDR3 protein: CASSFEGGNTEAFF

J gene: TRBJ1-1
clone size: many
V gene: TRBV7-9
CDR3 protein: CASSLDGLEAFF

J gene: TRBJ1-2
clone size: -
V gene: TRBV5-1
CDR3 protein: CASSRPEGLYGYTF

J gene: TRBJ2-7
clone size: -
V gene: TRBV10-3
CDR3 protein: CAISDGGRDYEQYF

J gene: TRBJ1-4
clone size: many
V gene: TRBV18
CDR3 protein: CASSPLEGALEKLFF

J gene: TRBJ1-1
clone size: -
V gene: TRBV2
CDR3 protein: CASNRQGLRGNTEAFF

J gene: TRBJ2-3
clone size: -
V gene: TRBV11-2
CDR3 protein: CASSLGTPSDTQYF

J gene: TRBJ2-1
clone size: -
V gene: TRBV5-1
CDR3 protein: CASSPTRDRVWSDEQFF

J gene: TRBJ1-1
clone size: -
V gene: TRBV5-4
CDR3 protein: CASSRLGANTEAFF

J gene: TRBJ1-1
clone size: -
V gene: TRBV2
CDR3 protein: CASGTGVNTEAFF

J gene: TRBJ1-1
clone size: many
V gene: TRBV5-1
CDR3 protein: CASSFGRGPTEAFF

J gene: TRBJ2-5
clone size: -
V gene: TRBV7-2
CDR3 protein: CASRPRAGRMTQYF

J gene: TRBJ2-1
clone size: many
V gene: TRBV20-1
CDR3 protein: CSARGTGVGAYNEQFF

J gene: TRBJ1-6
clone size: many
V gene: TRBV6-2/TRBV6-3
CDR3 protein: CASRYTDRERSLHF

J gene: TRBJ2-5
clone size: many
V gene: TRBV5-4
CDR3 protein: CASSRDEGKTQYF

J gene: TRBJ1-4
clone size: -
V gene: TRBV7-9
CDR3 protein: CASSLDPGGEKLFF

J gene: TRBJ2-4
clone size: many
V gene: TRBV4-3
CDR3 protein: CASSQDWSGIHLAKNIQYF

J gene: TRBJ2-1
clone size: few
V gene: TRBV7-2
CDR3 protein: CASSSTSGLYNEQFF

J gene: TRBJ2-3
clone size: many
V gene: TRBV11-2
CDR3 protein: CASSLGRGTGRSTDTQYF

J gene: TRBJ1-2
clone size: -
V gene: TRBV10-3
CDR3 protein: CAISPTGFGYGYTF

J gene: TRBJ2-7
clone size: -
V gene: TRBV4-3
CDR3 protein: CASSQERGYEQYF

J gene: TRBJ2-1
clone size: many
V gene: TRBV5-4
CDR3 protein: CASSLVGGANNEQFF

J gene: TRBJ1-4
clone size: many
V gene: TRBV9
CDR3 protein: CASSDDSQGEKLFF

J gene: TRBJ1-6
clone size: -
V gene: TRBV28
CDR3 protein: CASRQTGTGFDSPLHF

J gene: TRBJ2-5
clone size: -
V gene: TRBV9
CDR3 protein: CASSAWGSSEETQYF

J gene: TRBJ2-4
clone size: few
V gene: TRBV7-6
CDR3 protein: CASSPRAYGDKNIQYF

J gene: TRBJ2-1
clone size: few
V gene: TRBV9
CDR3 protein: CASSVVSGSSYNEQFF

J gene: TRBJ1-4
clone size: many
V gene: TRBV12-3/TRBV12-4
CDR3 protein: CASSSARQGEKLFF

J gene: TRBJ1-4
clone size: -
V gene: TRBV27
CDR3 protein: CASSRDRATNEKLFF

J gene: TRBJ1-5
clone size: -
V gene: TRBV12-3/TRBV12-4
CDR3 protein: CASSETSGQQPQHF

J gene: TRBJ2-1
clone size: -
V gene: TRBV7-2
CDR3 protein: CASSRMGGGNEQFF

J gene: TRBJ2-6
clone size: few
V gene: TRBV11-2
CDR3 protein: CASSLDWVETGRAGANVLTF

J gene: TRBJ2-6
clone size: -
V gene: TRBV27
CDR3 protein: CASNSFSGANVLTF

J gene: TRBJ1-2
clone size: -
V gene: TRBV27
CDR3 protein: CASSLEGIRGYTF

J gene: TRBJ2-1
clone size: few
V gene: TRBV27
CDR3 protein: CASSRDRTYNEQFF

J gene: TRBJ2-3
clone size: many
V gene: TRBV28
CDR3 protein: CASSLGSGGAADTQYF

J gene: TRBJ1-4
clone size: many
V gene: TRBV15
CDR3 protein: CATSLLTLNEKLFF

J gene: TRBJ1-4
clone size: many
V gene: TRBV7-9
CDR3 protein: CASSLGANEKLFF

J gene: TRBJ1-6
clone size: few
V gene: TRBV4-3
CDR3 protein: CASSQDWDRRNSPLHF

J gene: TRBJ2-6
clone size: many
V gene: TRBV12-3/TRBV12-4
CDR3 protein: CASHAGQGFSGANVLTF

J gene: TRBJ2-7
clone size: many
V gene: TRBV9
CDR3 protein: CASSGGGPSYEQYF

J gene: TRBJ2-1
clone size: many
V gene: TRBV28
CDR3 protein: CASLTSSGEQFF

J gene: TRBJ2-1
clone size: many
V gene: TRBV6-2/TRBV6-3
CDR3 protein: CASSRTGTGPYREQFF

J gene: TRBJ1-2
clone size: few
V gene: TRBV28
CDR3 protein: CASSFGAHRGPTF

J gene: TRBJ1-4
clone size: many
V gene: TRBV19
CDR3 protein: CASMGGRRTNEKLFF

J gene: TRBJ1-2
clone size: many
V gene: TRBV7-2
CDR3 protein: CASSFEYPGPSLYGYTF

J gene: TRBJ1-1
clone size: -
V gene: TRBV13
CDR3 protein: CASSFGYYTSTEAFF